This is a list of T cell receptor beta chains from one sample in a study of OX40 agonist ivuxolimab in advanced cancers. Some clones are missing from TCRdb's copy, which holds only in-frame ones; the method was immunoSEQ multiplex PCR. Of roughly 71,000 clones in the sample, roughly nine tenths were seen once. Source: CD4+ or CD8+ T cells sorted from blood, taken in a trial of the OX40 agonist ivuxolimab. The receptors derive from an adult with an advanced solid tumor such as melanoma, head and neck, liver or kidney cancer. Both conserved end residues are part of each CDR3. Each record gives: D gene, clone size, J gene, V gene, CDR3 protein, CDR3 DNA. A D gene is named only where the DNA matches it firmly. The listing skips clone size in some rows; elsewhere it reads once, few, many or a size class.

D: .
size: .
J: TRBJ1-3
V: TRBV25-1
CDR3: CASSDYIRGNTIYF
DNA: TGTGCCAGCAGTGATTACATCCGTGGAAACACCATATATTTT

D: .
size: .
J: TRBJ2-1
V: TRBV19
CDR3: CASSLEAPRGEQFF
DNA: TGTGCCAGTAGCCTGGAGGCGCCTCGAGGGGAGCAGTTCTTC

D: .
size: .
J: TRBJ2-1
V: TRBV28
CDR3: CASSLSHRYNEQFF
DNA: TGTGCCAGCAGTTTAAGCCACCGTTACAATGAGCAGTTCTTC

D: .
size: .
J: TRBJ2-3
V: TRBV12-5
CDR3: CASGTDSLGDTQYF
DNA: TGTGCTAGTGGCACCGACAGTCTGGGAGATACGCAGTATTTT

D: .
size: .
J: TRBJ2-7
V: TRBV15
CDR3: CATSRDGRETYEQYF
DNA: TGTGCCACCAGCAGAGATGGCAGGGAAACCTACGAGCAGTACTTC

D: TRBD2
size: .
J: TRBJ2-1
V: TRBV7-3
CDR3: CASSSTSGRGLDEQFF
DNA: TGTGCCAGCAGCTCCACGAGCGGGAGGGGGCTGGATGAGCAGTTCTTC

D: TRBD2
size: .
J: TRBJ2-7
V: TRBV2
CDR3: CASSVWTSAKLYEQYF
DNA: TGTGCCAGCAGTGTCTGGACTAGCGCGAAACTATACGAGCAGTACTTC

D: .
size: .
J: TRBJ2-3
V: TRBV2
CDR3: CAVKGGDSTDTQYF
DNA: TGTGCCGTTAAGGGGGGGGATAGCACAGATACGCAGTATTTT

D: .
size: .
J: TRBJ1-6
V: TRBV27
CDR3: CASRPQWGSDSPLHF
DNA: TGTGCCAGCAGGCCACAGTGGGGCTCTGACTCACCCCTCCACTTT

D: .
size: .
J: TRBJ2-1
V: TRBV11-2
CDR3: CASSLVANEQFF
DNA: TGTGCCAGCAGCTTAGTGGCCAATGAGCAGTTCTTC

D: .
size: once
J: TRBJ2-2
V: TRBV10-1
CDR3: CASSETGLAGELFF
DNA: TGCGCCAGCAGTGAGACAGGGCTGGCCGGGGAGCTGTTTTTT

D: .
size: .
J: TRBJ1-1
V: TRBV6-6
CDR3: CASSYQEEAFF
DNA: TGTGCCAGCAGTTACCAGGAAGAAGCTTTCTTT

D: TRBD1
size: .
J: TRBJ2-7
V: TRBV19
CDR3: CATRVGTGEDEQYF
DNA: TGTGCCACCAGAGTGGGGACAGGGGAGGACGAGCAGTACTTC

D: TRBD1
size: .
J: TRBJ2-3
V: TRBV29-1
CDR3: CSVAGGTGNVPDTQYF
DNA: TGCAGCGTCGCCGGAGGGACAGGTAATGTCCCAGATACGCAGTATTTT

D: .
size: .
J: TRBJ2-1
V: TRBV29-1
CDR3: CSVVGAGTGTPEGFF
DNA: .

D: TRBD2
size: .
J: TRBJ2-5
V: TRBV19
CDR3: CASSGLAGGKETQYF
DNA: TGTGCCAGTAGTGGACTAGCGGGAGGCAAAGAGACCCAGTACTTC

D: .
size: .
J: TRBJ1-1
V: TRBV28
CDR3: CASSPRGAGTEAFF
DNA: TGTGCCAGCAGTCCCCGGGGGGCGGGCACTGAAGCTTTCTTT

D: TRBD2
size: .
J: TRBJ2-1
V: TRBV2
CDR3: CASREKGRGYNEQFF
DNA: TGTGCCAGCAGGGAGAAGGGGAGGGGATACAATGAGCAGTTCTTC

D: .
size: .
J: TRBJ2-7
V: TRBV4-3
CDR3: CASSQGPGSYEQYF
DNA: TGCGCCAGCAGCCAAGGTCCGGGTTCCTACGAGCAGTACTTC

D: TRBD2
size: .
J: TRBJ2-1
V: TRBV4-3
CDR3: CASSQDRRGVSEQFF
DNA: TGCGCCAGCAGCCAAGATAGGCGGGGGGTAAGTGAGCAGTTCTTC

D: .
size: .
J: TRBJ2-1
V: TRBV7-3
CDR3: CASSPLGSYNEQFF
DNA: TGTGCCAGCAGTCCTCTTGGCTCCTACAATGAGCAGTTCTTC

D: .
size: .
J: TRBJ1-4
V: TRBV6-4
CDR3: CASSDSDIPGTNEKLFF
DNA: TGTGCCAGCAGTGACTCCGACATTCCCGGCACTAATGAAAAACTGTTTTTT

D: TRBD2
size: .
J: TRBJ2-3
V: TRBV6-1
CDR3: CASELAVSTDTQYF
DNA: TGTGCCAGCGAACTAGCGGTCTCTACAGATACGCAGTATTTT

D: TRBD1
size: .
J: TRBJ1-5
V: TRBV28
CDR3: CASSIPYFGTGVNQPQHF
DNA: TGTGCCAGCAGTATACCTTATTTCGGGACAGGGGTAAATCAGCCCCAGCATTTT

D: TRBD1
size: once
J: TRBJ2-7
V: TRBV28
CDR3: CATRGQNTYEQYF
DNA: TGTGCCACCCGGGGACAGAACACCTACGAGCAGTACTTC

D: .
size: .
J: TRBJ2-3
V: TRBV29-1
CDR3: CSVEVAEGTDTQYF
DNA: TGCAGCGTTGAAGTGGCAGAGGGCACAGATACGCAGTATTTT

D: TRBD1
size: .
J: TRBJ2-7
V: TRBV28
CDR3: CASRLGERQGIYEQYF
DNA: TGTGCCAGCAGGTTGGGGGAACGACAGGGAATCTACGAGCAGTACTTC

D: .
size: .
J: TRBJ2-7
V: TRBV6-5
CDR3: CASRGYRDHYYEQYF
DNA: TGTGCCAGCAGGGGATACAGGGACCACTACTACGAGCAGTACTTC

D: TRBD1
size: .
J: TRBJ1-5
V: TRBV28
CDR3: CASSGTANSNQPQHF
DNA: TGTGCCAGCAGTGGGACAGCAAATAGCAATCAGCCCCAGCATTTT

D: TRBD1
size: .
J: TRBJ2-5
V: TRBV23-1
CDR3: CASSHYGTGNKETQYF
DNA: TGCGCCAGCAGTCATTATGGGACAGGGAATAAAGAGACCCAGTACTTC

D: .
size: .
J: TRBJ1-5
V: TRBV28
CDR3: CASSFFGRDSNQPQHF
DNA: TGTGCCAGCAGTTTTTTCGGCAGGGATAGCAATCAGCCCCAGCATTTT

D: .
size: .
J: TRBJ2-3
V: TRBV9
CDR3: CASSLARSLQYF
DNA: TGTGCCAGCAGCTTAGCCCGGAGTTTGCAGTATTTT

D: .
size: .
J: TRBJ2-1
V: TRBV4-3
CDR3: CASSQLQGGNEQFF
DNA: TGCGCCAGCAGCCAACTACAGGGTGGGAATGAGCAGTTCTTC

D: .
size: .
J: TRBJ1-5
V: TRBV15
CDR3: CATSRGEKGDQPQHF
DNA: TGTGCCACCAGCAGAGGAGAAAAGGGTGATCAGCCCCAGCATTTT

D: TRBD2
size: once
J: TRBJ2-1
V: TRBV6-6
CDR3: CASSYTAGGFDEQFF
DNA: TGTGCCAGCAGTTACACGGCGGGAGGGTTCGATGAGCAGTTCTTC

D: .
size: few
J: TRBJ2-7
V: TRBV9
CDR3: CASSGGGLAYEQYF
DNA: TGTGCCAGCAGCGGGGGCGGGTTGGCCTACGAGCAGTACTTC

D: TRBD2
size: .
J: TRBJ2-7
V: TRBV5-6
CDR3: CASSLGGGTGDEQYF
DNA: TGTGCCAGCAGCTTGGGCGGGGGTACTGGCGACGAGCAGTACTTC

D: TRBD1
size: .
J: TRBJ2-1
V: TRBV27
CDR3: CASSLIMGQGDYNEQFF
DNA: TGTGCCAGCAGTTTGATTATGGGACAGGGGGATTACAATGAGCAGTTCTTC

D: TRBD2
size: .
J: TRBJ2-3
V: TRBV5-8
CDR3: CASTQAGGPGTDTQYF
DNA: TGTGCCAGCACCCAAGCGGGAGGGCCTGGCACAGATACGCAGTATTTT